Each of the 7 T cell receptor beta chains below was sequenced from the same sample in a study of patients and donors after allogeneic stem cell transplantation. TCRdb ran MiXCR on the RT-PCR reads and lists one entry per CDR3 protein. The sample shows about 110,000 distinct CDR3 sequences, 35% of them seen only once. Sequences were obtained from blood, either unsorted or a sorted T cell fraction (not recorded which). These receptors originate from a human donor who was either an allogeneic HSCT recipient or a stem cell or donor lymphocyte infusion donor (not recorded which). It is not recorded whose cells these are; they may come from a transplant donor.

The sample holds a few counts of this clonotype. The chain has TRBV29-1 and TRBJ1-1; tentative D call: TRBD1 (6 bases). The CDR3 runs to 13 residues. Germline values: CDR1 SQVTM, CDR2 ANQGSEA. V was cut by 5 bases and J by 0 bases, with 10 bases left in between. CDR3 region: CSVLGDMNTEAFF. CDR3 DNA sequence: TGCAGCGTTCTAGGGGACATGAACACTGAAGCTTTCTTT.

The table lists this clonotype with a few counts. The chain employs TRBV7-9 and TRBJ2-5; possible D gene TRBD2, 6 bases. This CDR3 comprises 15 residues. With 5 bases removed from V and 4 bases from J, the gap between germline ends came to 17 bases. Germline lookup yields CDR1 SEHNR and CDR2 FQNEAQ (reference sequence). This chain's CDR3 is CASSPSDLRVETQYF. Here the CDR3 DNA reads TGTGCCAGCAGCCCTAGCGACCTGAGGGTAGAGACCCAGTACTTC.

The rearrangement uses TRBV6-2 or TRBV6-3 and TRBJ2-3; 8 bases are shared with TRBD2. This CDR3 contains 13 residues. Trimming removed 6 bases from V and 5 bases from J; junction bases left unmatched: 4. CDR1 is MNHEY, CDR2 SVGEGT, per germline. The CDR3 nucleotides read TGTGCCAGCAGCAGCGGGAGTAAAGATACGCAGTATTTT. Its translation is CASSSGSKDTQYF.

The chain combines TRBV7-9 with TRBJ2-3, with unresolved D. Germline values: CDR1 SEHNR, CDR2 FQNEAQ (reference sequence). The CDR3 covers 11 residues. Deletions cut 11 bases from V and 0 bases from J, with 6 bases between. CDR3 loop: CAEDSTDTQYF. The CDR3 nucleotides read TGTGCCGAAGACAGCACAGATACGCAGTATTTT.

This clonotype was observed a handful of times. The chain recombines TRBV5-8 with TRBJ1-5; D unclear. This CDR3 has 15 amino acids. V lost 4 bases to trimming and J lost 0 bases, with 11 bases between them. Looked up from germline, CDR1 is SGHTS and CDR2 is YDEGEE. The CDR3 DNA follows: TGTGCCAGCAGCCCGCATGGGGTTAGCAATCAGCCCCAGCATTTT. Translation: CASSPHGVSNQPQHF.

The rearrangement joins TRBV6-2 or TRBV6-3 to TRBJ1-2; D gene unclear. Trimming cost V 0 bases and J 4 bases, with 6 bases left between them. CDR1 and CDR2 from the germline V gene are MNHEY and SVGEGT. The CDR3 is made up of 13 amino acids. Here the CDR3 DNA reads TGTGCCAGCAGTTACTCAAATACCTATGGCTACACCTTC. Residues: CASSYSNTYGYTF.

V usage is TRBV4-2 and J usage is TRBJ2-5, with D perhaps TRBD2 (5 bases). V dropped 4 bases and J dropped 2 bases, with 11 bases sitting between them. The V gene's germline CDR1 is LGHNA and CDR2 YNFKEQ. CDR3 length: 14 amino acids. CDR3 protein: CASSPARGQETQYF. The CDR3 region has the DNA TGTGCCAGCAGCCCGGCCCGAGGGCAAGAGACCCAGTACTTC.